The present T cell receptor beta chain was sequenced within a study of blood T cells in healthy people across ages. The use of a sample-barcoded 5' primer and a J-beta primer mix characterized a second PCR of roughly 7 to 11 cycles. Every cDNA molecule bore a tag from a template-switch adaptor containing 12 random nucleotides. TCRdb re-called the 5' RACE reads with MiXCR, one entry per CDR3 protein. Altogether 650,000 to 800,000 distinct CDR3 sequences are present, roughly 44% being singletons, with the ten largest covering about 21%. The CDR3 extends over 15 amino acids. The V gene's germline CDR1 is MNHEY and CDR2 SVGEGT. Trimming at V came to 4 bases and at J to 3 bases, leaving 5 bases not matched to a gene. This clonotype has at least ten counts.

The chain employs TRBV6-2 or TRBV6-3 and TRBJ2-1, with TRBD2 matching over 8 bases. The TCR comes from a man aged 60 to 69 in good health. Specimen: blood. CDR3 coding DNA: TGTGCCAGCAGTTCAAGCGGGGGAATCTACAATGAGCAGTTCTTC. Translated, it gives CASSSSGGIYNEQFF.